This TCR beta chain was retrieved from a study of blood T cell repertoires in COVID-19. Study summary: Sites in the United States, Italy and Spain provided acute and convalescent COVID-19 samples. PBMCs, B-cell-depleted T cells, or T cells provided the cDNA or gDNA that made up the material.

Trimming shortened V by 3 bases and J by 13 bases, and 18 bases separated the two germline ends. Germline values: CDR1 SGHTA, CDR2 FQGNSA. The CDR3 spans 14 residues. The authors' processing: Amplified reference gene primers provided the basis for estimating nucleated cell counts. The data were produced by immunoSEQ multiplex PCR, yet TCRdb's version contains in-frame clones alone and is incomplete. V and J calls and clone size are those listed in that table; D and trimming were worked out from the DNA. The table records fewer than 250,000 clones, around nine tenths of them present only once. The sequencing input was peripheral blood. This clonotype was obtained from a woman in her thirties or forties who had recovered from COVID-19. This chain links TRBV7-2 with TRBJ1-4, with no clear D. The CDR3 loop reads CASSLNAGAGRLFF. Here the CDR3 DNA reads TGTGCCAGCAGCTTGAATGCGGGAGCGGGAAGACTGTTTTTT.